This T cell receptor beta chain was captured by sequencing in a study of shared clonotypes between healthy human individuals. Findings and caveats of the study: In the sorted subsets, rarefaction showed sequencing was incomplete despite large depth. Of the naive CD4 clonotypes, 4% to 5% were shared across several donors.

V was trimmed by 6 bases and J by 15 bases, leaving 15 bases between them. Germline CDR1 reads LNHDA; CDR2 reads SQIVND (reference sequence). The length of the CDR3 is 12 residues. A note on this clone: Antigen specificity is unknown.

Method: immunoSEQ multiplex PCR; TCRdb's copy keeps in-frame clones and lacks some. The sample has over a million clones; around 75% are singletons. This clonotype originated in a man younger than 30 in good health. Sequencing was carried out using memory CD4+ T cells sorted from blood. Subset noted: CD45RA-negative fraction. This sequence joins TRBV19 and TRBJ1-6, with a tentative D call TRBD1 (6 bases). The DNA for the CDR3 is TGTGCCAGTAGAACTAACCCGGGACACCTCCACTTT. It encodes CASRTNPGHLHF.